This TCR beta chain was recorded in a study of Graves' ophthalmopathy and Graves' hyperthyroidism. Study-level findings and limits: As the model predicted ophthalmopathy progression, it achieved a sensitivity of less than 71% and a specificity of 72.22%. Between ophthalmopathy and stable hyperthyroidism, a 13-signature model drew a separation with nearly 90% sensitivity and about 81% specificity.

Note on this clonotype: Its matching antigen is unknown.

The CDR3 has 14 amino acids. V was clipped by 4 bases and J by 2 bases; unmatched bases: 3. CDR1 and CDR2 (germline): MNHEY, SMNVEV (reference sequence). CDR3 regions of TCR beta were amplified from RNA transcripts. The library came from an HTBI-primed first-round RT-PCR and a second-round multiplex PCR. TCRdb used MiXCR to reprocess the multiplex PCR reads, holding one entry per CDR3 protein. The sample contains around 400,000 distinct CDR3 sequences, around 19% of which appear only once. Sequencing used peripheral blood. The origin of this receptor is a woman under 30 with Graves' ophthalmopathy. The V gene is TRBV27, the J gene TRBJ2-7, with 9 bases identical to TRBD2. DNA of the CDR3: TGTGCCAGCAGTTCGCGGGAGGGCCCCTACGAGCAGTACTTC. Translating it yields CASSSREGPYEQYF.